This T cell receptor (beta chain) was captured by sequencing in a study of blood T cell repertoires in COVID-19. This CDR3 comprises 12 residues. Germline V gene data show CDR1 as MDHEN and CDR2 as SYDVKM. Trimming pared 5 bases from V and 7 bases from J, leaving 11 bases between. The assay was immunoSEQ multiplex PCR, and TCRdb's table has in-frame clones only and misses some. Among around 250,000 clones, approximately 89% were seen once, and the ten largest hold approximately 4.6%. Material for sequencing was peripheral blood. The chain joins TRBV28 to TRBJ1-1; D gene uncertain. This receptor was obtained from a woman aged 40-49 years who had recovered from COVID-19. The CDR3 spells CASSPPSGEAFF. The DNA for the CDR3 is TGTGCCAGCAGTCCCCCGTCGGGTGAAGCTTTCTTT.